This T cell receptor (beta chain) appears in the sequencing data of a study of T cell responses to AZD1222 COVID-19 vaccine (dated by TCRdb to the early 2020s). Broadly, across the study: A total of 230 to 250 trial participants underwent TCR sequencing, of whom some 210 received two doses of AZD1222 and some 26 received two doses of the MenACWY control vaccine. Trial participants were enrolled into age subgroups of 18-55, 56-69 and 70-plus years, which contained around 150, 29 and 61 TCR-sequenced participants, respectively.

On this clone: Its antigen is currently not known. Per-base quality was not reported, and no clone a single base away is much larger than it.

The CDR3 regions of human TCRbeta chains were subjected to immunosequencing. Regarding the original processing steps: TCRs in the repertoires were matched against a reference library of SARS-CoV-2-specific TCRs that had been generated with the MIRA antigen-specificity platform. Breadth was defined as the fraction of unique TCRs that were SARS-CoV-2-associated. Depth was defined as the fraction of total T cells that were SARS-CoV-2-associated. Using the MIRA data, each spike-specific TCR was mapped to the spike region that the TCR reacts to and placed in a CD4 or CD8 class. Log10-transformed breadth and depth values were compared by one-way ANOVA with Sidak's multiple comparisons tests. Imported from immuneACCESS, the table was reduced by TCRdb to in-frame sequences with V and J called. These copies leave out some clones; in studies compared against another copy, an unresolved V gene accounts for under half, and the cause of the remainder is not known. The DNA was the basis for D and trimming; V, J and clone size are from that table. This sample comprises 180,000 or so clones, 90% to 95% of them detected only once. The top ten clones comprise around 1% of the sample.

Clipping removes 6 bases from V and 2 bases from J, with 5 as the unmatched junction base count. From the germline V gene (reference sequence), CDR1 is LNHDA and CDR2 is SQIVND. The CDR3 numbers 14 residues from cysteine through phenylalanine. CDR3 DNA only is kept here, 42 bases in frame from base 1. The time point label on this specimen signifies: about 28 days (+/-7) after the second vaccine dose. In the paper's terms, the treatment or condition label means: meningococcal conjugate vaccine given as trial control. The vaccinee samples were drawn from two UK trials, COV001 and COV002, one of which was a single-blind randomized controlled phase 2/3 trial testing AZD1222 (ChAdOx1 nCoV-19) in healthy adults. Trial participant PBMC samples were collected at day 0 and day 28 after the second dose for TCRbeta chain sequencing. General conclusions and limits of the study: Reportedly, almost half of the unique spike-specific TCRs recognized epitopes lying outside the regions that are mutated in the B.1.351 and B.1.1.7 variants. After two AZD1222 doses, both the breadth and the depth of spike-specific TCRs were significantly higher than at day 0 and than in MenACWY recipients. Most participants were white British and females outnumbered males, and the authors suggested that clonal diversity may have been underestimated. In the small 56-69-year group, the increase in depth fell short of significance, most likely because of low power. Because no samples from the day 14 peak response were available, repertoires could be characterized only after the peak T cell response. Conclusions about previously exposed vaccinees are limited because only six or seven AZD1222 recipients were SARS-CoV-2 seropositive at baseline. The whole spike protein was spanned by vaccine-associated CD4 TCRs, and dominant responses were seen in regions 160-218 and 743-854.

The sequences come from peripheral blood, collected 28 days after the second dose of the MenACWY control vaccine. The TCR sequence derives from an adult who received the MenACWY meningococcal vaccine as a control. The chain is assembled from TRBV19 and TRBJ2-7; a stretch of 9 junction bases matches TRBD1. The CDR3 loop reads CASSRGQGAYEQYF. The DNA sequence is as follows: TGTGCCAGTAGCCGGGGACAGGGAGCCTACGAGCAGTACTTC.